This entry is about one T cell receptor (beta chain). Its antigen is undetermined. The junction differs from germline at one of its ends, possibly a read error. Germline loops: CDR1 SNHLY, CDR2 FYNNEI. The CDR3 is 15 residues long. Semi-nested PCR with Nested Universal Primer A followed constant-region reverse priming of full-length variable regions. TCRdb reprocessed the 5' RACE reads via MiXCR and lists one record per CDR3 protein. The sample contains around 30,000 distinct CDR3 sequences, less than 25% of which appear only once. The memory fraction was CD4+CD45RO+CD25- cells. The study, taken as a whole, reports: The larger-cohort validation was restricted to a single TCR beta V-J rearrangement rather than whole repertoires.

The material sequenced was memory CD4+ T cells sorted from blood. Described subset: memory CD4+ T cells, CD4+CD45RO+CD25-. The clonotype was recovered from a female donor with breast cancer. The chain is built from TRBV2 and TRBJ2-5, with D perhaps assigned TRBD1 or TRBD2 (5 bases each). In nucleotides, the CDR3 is TGTGCCAGCAGTGAAGTAGCAGGGACGCAAGGGACCCAGTACTTC. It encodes CASSEVAGTQGTQYF.